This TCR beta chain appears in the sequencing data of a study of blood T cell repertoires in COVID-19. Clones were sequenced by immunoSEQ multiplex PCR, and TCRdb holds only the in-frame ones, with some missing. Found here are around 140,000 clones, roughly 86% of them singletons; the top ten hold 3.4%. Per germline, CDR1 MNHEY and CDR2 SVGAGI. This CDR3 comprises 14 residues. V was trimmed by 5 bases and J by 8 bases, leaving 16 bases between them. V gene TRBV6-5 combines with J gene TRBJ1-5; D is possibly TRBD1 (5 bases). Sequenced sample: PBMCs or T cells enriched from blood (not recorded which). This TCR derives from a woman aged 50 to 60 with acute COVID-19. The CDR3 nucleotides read TGTGCCAGCAGTCCCCGACAGTCGTCGAAGCCCCAGCATTTT. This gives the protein CASSPRQSSKPQHF.